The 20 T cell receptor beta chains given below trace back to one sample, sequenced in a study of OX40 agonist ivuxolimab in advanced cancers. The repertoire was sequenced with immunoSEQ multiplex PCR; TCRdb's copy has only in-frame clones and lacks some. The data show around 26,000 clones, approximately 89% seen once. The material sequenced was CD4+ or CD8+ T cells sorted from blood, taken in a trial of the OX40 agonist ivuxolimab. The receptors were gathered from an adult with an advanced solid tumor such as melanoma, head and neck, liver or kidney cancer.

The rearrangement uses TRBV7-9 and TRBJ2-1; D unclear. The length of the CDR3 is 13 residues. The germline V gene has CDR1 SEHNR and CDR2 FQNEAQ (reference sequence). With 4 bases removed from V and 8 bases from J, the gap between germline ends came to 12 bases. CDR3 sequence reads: CASSSAPVDEQFF. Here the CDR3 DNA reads TGTGCCAGCAGCTCGGCCCCTGTGGATGAGCAGTTCTTC.

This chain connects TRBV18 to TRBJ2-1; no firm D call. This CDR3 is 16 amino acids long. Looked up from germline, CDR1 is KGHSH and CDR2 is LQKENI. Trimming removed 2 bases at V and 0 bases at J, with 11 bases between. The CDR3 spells CASSPGLYSSYNEQFF. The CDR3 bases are TGTGCCAGCTCACCAGGCCTTTATAGCTCCTACAATGAGCAGTTCTTC.

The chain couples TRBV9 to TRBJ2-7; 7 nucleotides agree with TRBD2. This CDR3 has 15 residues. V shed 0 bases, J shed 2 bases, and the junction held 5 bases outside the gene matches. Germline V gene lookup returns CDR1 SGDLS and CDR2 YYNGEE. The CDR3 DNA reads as TGTGCCAGCAGCGTAGGGCTAGCGGCGACCTACGAGCAGTACTTC. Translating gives CASSVGLAATYEQYF.

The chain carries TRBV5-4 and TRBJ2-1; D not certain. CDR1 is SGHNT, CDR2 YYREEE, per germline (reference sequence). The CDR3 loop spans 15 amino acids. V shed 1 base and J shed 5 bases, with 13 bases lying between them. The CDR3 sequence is CASSLQVGFNNEQFF. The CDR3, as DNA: TGTGCCAGCAGCTTGCAGGTTGGGTTCAACAATGAGCAGTTCTTC.

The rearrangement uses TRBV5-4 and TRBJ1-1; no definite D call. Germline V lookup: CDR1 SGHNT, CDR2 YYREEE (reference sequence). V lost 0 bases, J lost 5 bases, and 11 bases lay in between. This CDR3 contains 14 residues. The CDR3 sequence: CASSLAGGMTEAFF. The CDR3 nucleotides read TGTGCCAGCAGCTTGGCCGGAGGGATGACTGAAGCTTTCTTT.

CDR3 in amino acids: CASSVSSNQPQHF. CDR3 nucleotides: TGTGCCAGCAGTGTCTCTAGCAATCAGCCCCAGCATTTT. The chain uses TRBV25-1 and TRBJ1-5; D is unresolved. V dropped 4 bases and J dropped 0 bases, with 4 bases sitting between them. The CDR3 runs to 13 residues. Germline V gene data show CDR1 as MGHDK and CDR2 as SYGVNS.

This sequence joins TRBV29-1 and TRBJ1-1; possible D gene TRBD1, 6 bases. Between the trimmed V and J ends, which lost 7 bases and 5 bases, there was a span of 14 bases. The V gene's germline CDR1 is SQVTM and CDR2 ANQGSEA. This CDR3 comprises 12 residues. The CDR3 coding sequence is TGCAGCGCGGAGGGGGTTAGGACTGAAGCTTTCTTT. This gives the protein CSAEGVRTEAFF.

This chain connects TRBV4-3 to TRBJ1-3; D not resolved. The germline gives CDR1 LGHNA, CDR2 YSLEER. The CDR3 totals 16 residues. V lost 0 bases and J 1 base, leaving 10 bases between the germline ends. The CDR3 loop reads CASSQDPLLSGNTIYF. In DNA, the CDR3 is TGCGCCAGCAGCCAAGATCCCTTGTTATCTGGAAACACCATATATTTT.

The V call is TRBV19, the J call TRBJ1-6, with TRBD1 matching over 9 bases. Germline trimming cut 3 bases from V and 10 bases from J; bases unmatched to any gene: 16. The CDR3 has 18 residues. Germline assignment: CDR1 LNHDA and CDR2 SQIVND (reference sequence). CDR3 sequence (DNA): TGTGCCAGTAGTATCTCCCACCCCACAGGGGGCGAGGGATCACCCCTCCACTTT. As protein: CASSISHPTGGEGSPLHF.

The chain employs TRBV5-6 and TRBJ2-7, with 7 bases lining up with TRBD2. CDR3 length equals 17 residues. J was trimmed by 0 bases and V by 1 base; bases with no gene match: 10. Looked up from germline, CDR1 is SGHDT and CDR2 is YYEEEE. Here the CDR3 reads CASSLFGAGVNSYEQYF. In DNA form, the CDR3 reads TGTGCCAGCAGCTTGTTTGGGGCGGGAGTGAACTCCTACGAGCAGTACTTC.

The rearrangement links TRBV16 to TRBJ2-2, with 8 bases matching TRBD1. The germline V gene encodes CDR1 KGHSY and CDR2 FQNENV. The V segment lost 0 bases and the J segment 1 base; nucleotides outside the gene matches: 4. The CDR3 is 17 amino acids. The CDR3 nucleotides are TGTGCCAGCAGCCAATCTATCGGGACAGGGAACACCGGGGAGCTGTTTTTT. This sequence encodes CASSQSIGTGNTGELFF.

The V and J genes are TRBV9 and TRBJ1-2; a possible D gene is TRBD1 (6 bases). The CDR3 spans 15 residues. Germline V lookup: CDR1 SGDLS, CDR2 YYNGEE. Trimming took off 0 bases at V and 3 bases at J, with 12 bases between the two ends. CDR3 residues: CASSVGQGFHYGYTF. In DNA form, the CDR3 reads TGTGCCAGCAGCGTAGGCCAGGGGTTTCACTATGGCTACACCTTC.

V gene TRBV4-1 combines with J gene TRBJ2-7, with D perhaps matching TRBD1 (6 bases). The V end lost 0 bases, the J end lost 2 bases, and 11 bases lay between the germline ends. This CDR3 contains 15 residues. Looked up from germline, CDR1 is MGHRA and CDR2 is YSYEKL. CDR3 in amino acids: CASSQDTGLPYEQYF. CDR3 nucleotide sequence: TGCGCCAGCAGCCAAGATACAGGGCTCCCCTACGAGCAGTACTTC.

CDR3 nucleotide sequence: TGTGCCTGGAGTTCCGGGACAGGGTCAGATACGCAGTATTTT. As protein: CAWSSGTGSDTQYF. The chain is built from TRBV30 and TRBJ2-3, with 9 bases that match TRBD1. CDR3 length: 14 amino acids. The germline gives CDR1 GTSNPN, CDR2 SVGIG (reference sequence). V gave up 2 bases and J gave up 4 bases; unmatched junction bases: 4. Full variable domain (missing parts from reference TRBV30 and TRBJ2-3): SQTIHQWPATLVQPVGSPLSLECTVEGTSNPNLYWYRQAAGRGLQLLFYSVGIGQISSEVPQNLSASRPQDRQFILSSKKLLLSDSGFYLCAWSSGTGSDTQYFGPGTRLTVL.

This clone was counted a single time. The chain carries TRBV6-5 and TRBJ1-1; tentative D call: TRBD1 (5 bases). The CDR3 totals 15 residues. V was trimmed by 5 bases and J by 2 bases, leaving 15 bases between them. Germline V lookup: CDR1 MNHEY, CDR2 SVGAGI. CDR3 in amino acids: CASSLSRGGNTEAFF. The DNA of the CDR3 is TGTGCCAGCAGTCTATCCCGGGGGGGAAACACTGAAGCTTTCTTT.

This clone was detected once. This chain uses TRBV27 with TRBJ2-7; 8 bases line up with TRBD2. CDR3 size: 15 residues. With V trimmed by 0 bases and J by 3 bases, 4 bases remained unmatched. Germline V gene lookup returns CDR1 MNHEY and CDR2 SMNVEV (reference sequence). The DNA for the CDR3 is TGTGCCAGCAGTTTATCGGGGACTAGTTTCTACGAGCAGTACTTC. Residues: CASSLSGTSFYEQYF.

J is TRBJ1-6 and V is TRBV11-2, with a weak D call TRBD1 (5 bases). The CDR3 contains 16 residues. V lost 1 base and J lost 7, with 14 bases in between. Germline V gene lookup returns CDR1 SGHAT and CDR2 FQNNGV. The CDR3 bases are TGTGCCAGCAGCTTAGCACCTGGCAGGGCGAATTCACCCCTCCACTTT. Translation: CASSLAPGRANSPLHF. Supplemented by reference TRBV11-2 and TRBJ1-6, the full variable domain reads EAGVAQSPRYKIIEKRQSVAFWCNPISGHATLYWYQQILGQGPKLLIQFQNNGVVDDSQLPKDRFSAERLKGVDSTLKIQPAKLEDSAVYLCASSLAPGRANSPLHFGNGTRLTVT.

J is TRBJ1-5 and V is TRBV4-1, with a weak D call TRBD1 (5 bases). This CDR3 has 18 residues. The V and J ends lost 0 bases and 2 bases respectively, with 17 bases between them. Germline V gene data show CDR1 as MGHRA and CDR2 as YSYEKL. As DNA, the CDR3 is TGCGCCAGCAGCCAAGAAGTGGGCCGAGGGGCAGGCAATCAGCCCCAGCATTTT. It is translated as CASSQEVGRGAGNQPQHF.

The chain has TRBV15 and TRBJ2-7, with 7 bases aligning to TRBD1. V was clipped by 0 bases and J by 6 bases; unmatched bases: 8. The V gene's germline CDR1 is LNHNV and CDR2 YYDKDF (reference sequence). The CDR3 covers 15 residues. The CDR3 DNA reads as TGTGCCACCAGCAGAGATCGACAGGGAGTCGGCGAGCAGTACTTC. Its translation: CATSRDRQGVGEQYF.

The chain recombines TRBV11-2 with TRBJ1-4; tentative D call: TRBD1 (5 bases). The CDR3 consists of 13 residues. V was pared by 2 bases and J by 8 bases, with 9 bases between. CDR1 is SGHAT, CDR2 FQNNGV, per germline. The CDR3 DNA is TGTGCCAGCAGCTTACAGGGAGGAGAAAAACTGTTTTTT. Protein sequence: CASSLQGGEKLFF.